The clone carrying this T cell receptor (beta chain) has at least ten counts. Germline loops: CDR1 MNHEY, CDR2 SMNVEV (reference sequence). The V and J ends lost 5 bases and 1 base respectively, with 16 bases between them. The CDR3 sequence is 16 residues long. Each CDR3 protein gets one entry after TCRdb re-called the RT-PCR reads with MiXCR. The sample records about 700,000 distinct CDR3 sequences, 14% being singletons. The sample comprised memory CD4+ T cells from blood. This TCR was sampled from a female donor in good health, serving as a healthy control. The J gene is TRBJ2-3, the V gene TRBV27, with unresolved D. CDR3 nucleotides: TGTGCCAGCAGTACGTACATAAGTCTACGCACAGATACGCAGTATTTT. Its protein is CASSTYISLRTDTQYF.